Presented here are 26 T cell receptor beta chains from one specimen sequenced in a study of beta chain features in type 1 diabetes. The investigators reverse transcribed all of the isolated RNA, so they sequenced expressed TCRB transcripts. Profiling relied on immunoSEQ multiplex PCR, and the TCRdb table lists in-frame clones only, not all of them. This table has about 900,000 clones, roughly a sixth appearing once. Specimen: naive CD4+ T cells from blood. These TCRs come from a woman aged 18-29 years in good health.

Concerning this clone itself: Other DNA variants within this sample encode the same CDR3. V usage is TRBV7-9 and J usage is TRBJ2-5; 9 bases are a match to TRBD1. Germline CDR1 is SEHNR and CDR2 is FQNEAQ (reference sequence). The CDR3 is 15 residues long. The junction had 6 bases not matched to a gene; V was cut back by 6 bases and J by 1 base. The CDR3, as DNA: TGTGCCAGCAGTCTGGGACAGGGAACCCAAGAGACCCAGTACTTC. Translation: CASSLGQGTQETQYF.

The gene calls are TRBV10-3 and TRBJ2-1; D is perhaps TRBD1 or TRBD2 (6 bases each). Germline CDR1 and CDR2: ENHRY and SYGVKD. This CDR3 is built from 17 residues. V was pared by 6 bases and J by 4 bases, with 22 bases between. The CDR3 DNA follows: TGTGCCATCAGCCAACCGGAGGGGGTGGTAGGATACAATGAGCAGTTCTTC. Translated, it gives CAISQPEGVVGYNEQFF.

This clone was observed a few times. The CDR3 loop reads CASSPKNRGRGYNEQFF. DNA for the CDR3: TGTGCCAGCAGCCCAAAGAACAGGGGGCGCGGGTACAATGAGCAGTTCTTC. The chain joins TRBV7-2 to TRBJ2-1; TRBD1 agrees at 9 bases. The junction had 12 bases not matched to a gene; V was cut back by 5 bases and J by 4 bases. Germline-derived CDR1 and CDR2 are SGHTA and FQGNSA. CDR3 length: 17 residues.

This clone was observed a handful of times. The chain uses TRBV11-2 and TRBJ2-3; tentatively, D is TRBD1 (6 bases). Germline assignment: CDR1 SGHAT and CDR2 FQNNGV. This CDR3 spans 14 amino acids. The V gene lost 5 bases and the J gene lost 0 bases, with 9 bases spanning the gap. CDR3 in DNA: TGTGCCAGCAGCAGGACAGCTAGCACAGATACGCAGTATTTT. Its translation is CASSRTASTDTQYF. Using reference TRBV11-2 and TRBJ2-3 for the parts outside the CDR3, the full variable domain is EAGVAQSPRYKIIEKRQSVAFWCNPISGHATLYWYQQILGQGPKLLIQFQNNGVVDDSQLPKDRFSAERLKGVDSTLKIQPAKLEDSAVYLCASSRTASTDTQYFGPGTRLTVL.

Only a few counts were recorded for this clone. This sequence joins TRBV2 and TRBJ1-1; D unresolved. The CDR3 sequence is 13 residues long. V was cut by 4 bases and J by 0 bases, with 6 bases left in between. Germline CDR1 SNHLY, CDR2 FYNNEI. CDR3 sequence reads: CASSGRLNTEAFF. The CDR3, as DNA: TGTGCCAGCAGTGGCAGGTTGAACACTGAAGCTTTCTTT.

This sequence joins TRBV7-2 and TRBJ2-7; the D is unclear. CDR1 is SGHTA and CDR2 is FQGNSA in the germline V gene. The CDR3 is 12 residues long. Trimming removed 5 bases from V and 8 bases from J, with 13 bases in between. The CDR3 reads CASSIRETQQYF. The CDR3 DNA follows: TGTGCCAGCAGCATAAGAGAGACTCAGCAGTACTTC.

V gene TRBV5-6 combines with J gene TRBJ2-5, with 9 bases identical to TRBD2. Germline CDR1 reads SGHDT; CDR2 reads YYEEEE. V was clipped by 1 base and J by 0 bases; unmatched bases: 7. This CDR3 region has 17 residues. For the CDR3, the DNA is TGTGCCAGCAGCTTGATGGCTAGCGGGACGTACCAAGAGACCCAGTACTTC. This codes for CASSLMASGTYQETQYF.

The rearrangement links TRBV29-1 to TRBJ2-7, with D possibly TRBD2 on 6 matching bases. The CDR3 extends over 11 amino acids. Germline CDR1 SQVTM, CDR2 ANQGSEA. This chain's CDR3 is CAGRSSYEQYF. The CDR3 coding sequence is TGCGCGGGGAGGAGCTCCTACGAGCAGTACTTC.

A few counts support this clone. The rearrangement uses TRBV18 and TRBJ2-7, with no clear D. The CDR3 sequence is 13 residues long. Trimming removed 6 bases at V and 1 base at J, with 10 bases between. Germline lookup yields CDR1 KGHSH and CDR2 LQKENI. The chain's CDR3 is CASSAQKSYEQYF. DNA of the CDR3: TGTGCCAGCTCCGCTCAGAAATCCTACGAGCAGTACTTC. Supplemented by reference TRBV18 and TRBJ2-7, the full variable domain reads NAGVMQNPRHLVRRRGQEARLRCSPMKGHSHVYWYRQLPEEGLKFMVYLQKENIIDESGMPKERFSAEFPKEGPSILRIQQVVRGDSAAYFCASSAQKSYEQYFGPGTRLTVT.

This clone appeared a few times. The chain recombines TRBV7-9 with TRBJ1-1; no firm D call. Trimming left V 5 bases short and J 1 base short, with 8 bases between. The V gene's germline CDR1 is SEHNR and CDR2 FQNEAQ (reference sequence). The CDR3 spans 13 residues. DNA of the CDR3: TGTGCCAGCAGCCTGAACACGAACACTGAAGCTTTCTTT. Protein product: CASSLNTNTEAFF.

This chain links TRBV7-9 with TRBJ1-1; D is unresolved. Germline values: CDR1 SEHNR, CDR2 FQNEAQ (reference sequence). V was cut by 6 bases and J by 1 base, with 9 bases left in between. CDR3 size: 13 residues. CDR3 DNA: TGTGCCAGCAGGCAAAGTGGGAACACTGAAGCTTTCTTT. This codes for CASRQSGNTEAFF.

This clone turned up a few times. The gene calls are TRBV18 and TRBJ2-7, with 10 bases lining up with TRBD1. The CDR3 covers 14 residues. From germline, CDR1 is KGHSH and CDR2 LQKENI. The junction had 5 bases not matched to a gene; V was cut back by 7 bases and J by 2 bases. CDR3 loop: CASCTGTGAYEQYF. Written as DNA, the CDR3 is TGTGCCAGCTGCACCGGGACAGGGGCCTACGAGCAGTACTTC.

This clone showed up just a few times. V usage is TRBV16 and J usage is TRBJ1-1; D unclear. V was shortened by 4 bases and J by 0 bases, with 6 bases between the two germline ends. Germline V CDR1 and CDR2: KGHSY, FQNENV. This CDR3 has 13 residues. The CDR3 DNA reads as TGTGCCAGCAGCCCGCAGGTGAACACTGAAGCTTTCTTT. Residues: CASSPQVNTEAFF.

In this sample, this clone turned up a few times. The chain combines TRBV28 with TRBJ1-4; 9 bases map to TRBD1. The CDR3 length is 14 residues. Germline values: CDR1 MDHEN, CDR2 SYDVKM. Trimming at V came to 5 bases and at J to 8 bases, leaving 6 bases not matched to a gene. CDR3 protein: CASSKGQGPEKLFF. The CDR3 bases are TGTGCCAGCAGTAAAGGACAGGGGCCCGAAAAACTGTTTTTT.

This chain joins TRBV29-1 and TRBJ1-2; possibly TRBD1 for D (6 bases). The CDR3 is made up of 16 amino acids. Trimming removed 7 bases from V and 4 bases from J, with 25 bases in between. Per germline, CDR1 SQVTM and CDR2 ANQGSEA. The CDR3 bases are TGCAGCGCCTTTGACTCTGGTAGGAGGGGGGGCTATGGCTACACCTTC. It yields the protein CSAFDSGRRGGYGYTF.

This chain joins TRBV27 and TRBJ2-6, with D perhaps matching TRBD1 (5 bases). The germline V gene has CDR1 MNHEY and CDR2 SMNVEV (reference sequence). V was shortened by 5 bases and J by 0 bases, with 14 bases between the two germline ends. This CDR3 contains 17 residues. The CDR3 DNA sequence: TGTGCCAGCAGTATGACAGCTAGTCACTCTGGGGCCAACGTCCTGACTTTC. Its protein is CASSMTASHSGANVLTF.

The chain uses TRBV4-3 and TRBJ2-2, with TRBD2 matching over 13 bases. Germline V gene sequence: CDR1 LGHNA, CDR2 YSLEER. Trimming removed 0 bases from V and 4 bases from J; junction bases left unmatched: 5. CDR3 length: 18 amino acids. The CDR3 DNA reads TGCGCCAGCAGCCAAGATAGGACTAGCGGGAGCCTCACCGGGGAGCTGTTTTTT. As protein: CASSQDRTSGSLTGELFF.

The chain carries TRBV28 and TRBJ1-2, with a weak D call TRBD1 (5 bases). CDR3 size: 15 residues. Germline CDR1 reads MDHEN; CDR2 reads SYDVKM. The V end lost 4 bases, the J end lost 2 bases, and 14 bases lay between the germline ends. The chain's CDR3 is CASSSSGTGNYGYTF. The CDR3 DNA follows: TGTGCCAGCAGTTCCTCCGGGACGGGAAACTATGGCTACACCTTC.

The CDR3 sequence: CASSQMGTGFNEQYF. The DNA for the CDR3 is TGTGCCAGCAGCCAAATGGGGACAGGGTTCAACGAGCAGTACTTC. V is TRBV28 and J is TRBJ2-7; 9 bases align to TRBD1. This CDR3 is built from 15 residues. The germline V gene encodes CDR1 MDHEN and CDR2 SYDVKM. The ends lost 6 bases at V and 5 bases at J; junction bases unmatched: 11.

The chain couples TRBV28 to TRBJ1-1, with a tentative D call TRBD1 (6 bases). The CDR3 covers 14 residues. The V end lost 3 bases, the J end lost 4 bases, and 12 bases lay between the germline ends. CDR1 is MDHEN, CDR2 SYDVKM, per germline. CDR3 region: CASSLPQGSTEAFF. The CDR3 DNA reads TGTGCCAGCAGTTTGCCTCAGGGGAGCACTGAAGCTTTCTTT.

This clone was seen only a few times. This chain joins TRBV7-9 and TRBJ2-1, with 8 bases matching TRBD1. The CDR3 sequence is 15 residues long. Germline CDR1 SEHNR, CDR2 FQNEAQ (reference sequence). V was pared by 1 base and J by 8 bases, with 7 bases of the junction left unmatched. CDR3 sequence: CASSLGQGRMDEQFF. CDR3 nucleotides: TGTGCCAGCAGCTTAGGACAGGGGAGGATGGATGAGCAGTTCTTC. Full variable domain (rest looked up from reference TRBV7-9 and TRBJ2-1): DTGVSQNPRHKITKRGQNVTFRCDPISEHNRLYWYRQTLGQGPEFLTYFQNEAQLEKSRLLSDRFSAERPKGSFSTLEIQRTEQGDSAMYLCASSLGQGRMDEQFFGPGTRLTVL.

In regard to this clone: The same CDR3 can be traced to other DNA sequences in this sample. The chain is built from TRBV18 and TRBJ2-6; the match to TRBD1 covers 9 bases. V lost 3 bases and J lost 0; bases outside the gene matches: 3. Per the germline V gene, CDR1 is KGHSH and CDR2 is LQKENI. This CDR3 has 17 amino acids. The CDR3 loop is CASSPGQGNSGANVLTF. The DNA for the CDR3 is TGTGCCAGCTCACCGGGACAGGGTAACTCTGGGGCCAACGTCCTGACTTTC. The full variable domain, in which reference TRBV18 and TRBJ2-6 provide the parts outside the CDR3, is NAGVMQNPRHLVRRRGQEARLRCSPMKGHSHVYWYRQLPEEGLKFMVYLQKENIIDESGMPKERFSAEFPKEGPSILRIQQVVRGDSAAYFCASSPGQGNSGANVLTFGAGSRLTVL.

On this clone itself: A junction boundary mismatches the germline segment, possibly from a read error. The sample has other DNA sequences that encode this CDR3 too. V is TRBV7-2 and J is TRBJ2-4, with D tentatively TRBD2 (7 bases). Per germline, CDR1 SGHTA and CDR2 FQGNSA. The CDR3 is 18 amino acids. The CDR3 sequence is CASSLVAGASGAKNIQYF. The CDR3 region has the DNA TGTGCCAGTAGCTTAGTGGCGGGGGCGTCAGGGGCCAAAAACATTCAGTACTTC.

This clone was seen a handful of times. The chain is built from TRBV5-5 and TRBJ1-2; D is perhaps TRBD1 (5 bases). Germline-derived CDR1 and CDR2 are SGHKS and YYEKEE (reference sequence). V lost 1 base and J lost 8, with 12 bases in between. This CDR3 has 13 amino acids. The CDR3 loop reads CASSLLQVAGYTF. The CDR3, as DNA: TGTGCCAGCAGCTTGTTACAGGTCGCAGGCTACACCTTC.

The chain joins TRBV11-2 to TRBJ2-7; possible D gene TRBD2, 5 bases. The CDR3 runs to 13 residues. V lost 4 bases, J lost 5 bases, and 12 bases lay in between. Germline values: CDR1 SGHAT, CDR2 FQNNGV. CDR3 DNA: TGTGCCAGCAGCTCCGGGATTTTGAACGAGCAGTACTTC. It yields the protein CASSSGILNEQYF.

V is TRBV9 and J is TRBJ2-3; D gene unclear. Per germline, CDR1 SGDLS and CDR2 YYNGEE. V lost 3 bases and J 0 bases, leaving 11 bases between the germline ends. The CDR3 spans 15 residues. The chain's CDR3 is CASSASSVSTDTQYF. The CDR3 bases are TGTGCCAGCAGCGCCTCTAGTGTCAGCACAGATACGCAGTATTTT.